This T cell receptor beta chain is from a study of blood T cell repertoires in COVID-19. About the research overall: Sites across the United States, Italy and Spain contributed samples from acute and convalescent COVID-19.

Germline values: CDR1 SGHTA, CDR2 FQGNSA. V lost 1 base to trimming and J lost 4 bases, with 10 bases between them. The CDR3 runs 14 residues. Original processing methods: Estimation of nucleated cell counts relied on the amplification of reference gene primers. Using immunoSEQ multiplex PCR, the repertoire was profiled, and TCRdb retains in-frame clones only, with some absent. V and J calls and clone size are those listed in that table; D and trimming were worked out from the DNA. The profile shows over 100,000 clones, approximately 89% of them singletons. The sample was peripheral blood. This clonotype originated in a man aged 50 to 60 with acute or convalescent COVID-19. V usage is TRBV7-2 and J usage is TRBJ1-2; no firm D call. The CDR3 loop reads CASSLDYDSYGYTF. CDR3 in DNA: TGTGCCAGCAGCTTAGACTACGACTCCTATGGCTACACCTTC. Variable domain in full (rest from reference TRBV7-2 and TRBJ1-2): GAGVSQSPSNKVTEKGKDVELRCDPISGHTALYWYRQSLGQGLEFLIYFQGNSAPDKSGLPSDRFSAERTGGSVSTLTIQRTQQEDSAVYLCASSLDYDSYGYTFGSGTRLTVV.